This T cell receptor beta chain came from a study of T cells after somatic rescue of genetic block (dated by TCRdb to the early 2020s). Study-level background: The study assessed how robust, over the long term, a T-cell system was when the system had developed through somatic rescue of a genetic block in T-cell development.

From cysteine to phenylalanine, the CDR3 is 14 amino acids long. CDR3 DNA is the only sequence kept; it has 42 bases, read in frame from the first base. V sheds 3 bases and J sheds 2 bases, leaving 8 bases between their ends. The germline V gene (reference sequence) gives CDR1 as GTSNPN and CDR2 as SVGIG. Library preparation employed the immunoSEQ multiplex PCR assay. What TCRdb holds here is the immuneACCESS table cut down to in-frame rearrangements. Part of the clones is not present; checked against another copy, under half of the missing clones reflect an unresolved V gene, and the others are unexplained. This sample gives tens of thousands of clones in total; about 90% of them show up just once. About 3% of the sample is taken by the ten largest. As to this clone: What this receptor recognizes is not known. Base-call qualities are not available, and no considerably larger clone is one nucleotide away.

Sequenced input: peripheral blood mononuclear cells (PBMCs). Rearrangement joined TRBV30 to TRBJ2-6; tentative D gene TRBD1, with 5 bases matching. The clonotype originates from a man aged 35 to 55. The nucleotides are TGTGCCTGGAGCCAAGGGGCTGGGGCCAACGTCCTGACTTTC. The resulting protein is CAWSQGAGANVLTF. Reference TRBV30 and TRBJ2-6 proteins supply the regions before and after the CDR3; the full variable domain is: SQTIHQWPATLVQPVGSPLSLECTVEGTSNPNLYWYRQAAGRGLQLLFYSVGIGQISSEVPQNLSASRPQDRQFILSSKKLLLSDSGFYLCAWSQGAGANVLTFGAGSRLTVL.